This T cell receptor beta chain was profiled in a study of early T cells in non-severe SARS-CoV-2 infection (dated by TCRdb to the early 2020s). As for the study more broadly: Because TCR sequencing relied on bulk RNA taken from unsorted whole blood, pairing of alpha and beta chains was not possible. What the work shows at the level of the full study, not this receptor alone: VDJdb matching was skewed toward anti-spike CD8 responses, so virus-specific expansions were likely underestimated and private and CD4 specificities were missed.

The receptor library was made with 5' RACE. The instrument given in TCRdb is NextSeq 500. The TCR library protocol attached unique molecular identifiers to individual cDNA molecules to correct for sequencing error and PCR bias. TCR alpha and beta chains were both sequenced, and the abundances of alpha and beta sequences in each sample were closely correlated with each other. For the original study's pipeline: Decombinator V4 was used to annotate the V gene, J gene and CDR3 of the TCR sequences. Expanded TCRs were defined as changing significantly between any two time points under a Poisson model with p below 0.0001. TCR abundances were normalised to the total number of TCRs sequenced per sample and were expressed as counts per million. VDJdb, accessed 1 November 2021, was searched for CMV, EBV and SARS-CoV-2 annotated TCRs, with TCRs annotated for multiple antigens excluded. Using fastp trimming at Q25 and MiXCR clonotype assembly, TCRdb reanalyzed the public sequencing data and kept in-frame beta chains. Every distinct CDR3 protein forms one entry, paired with its most common genes and DNA. TCRdb, not the authors, supplied the V and J calls. The sample table lists 43,000 or so distinct CDR3 sequences, 3% to 4% of them with a count of one. Jointly, the top ten make up around 2.9% of the sample.

This clonotype has a handful of counts. No antigen is known for it. No much larger clone exists at a distance of one base, and base qualities are not known. This was a case-control study nested in a cohort of healthcare workers in London, UK, who had nasopharyngeal swab PCR tests and blood samples taken every week. Healthcare workers were enrolled in the week of the UK lockdown, from 23 to 31 March 2020, and were followed every week for up to roughly 15 weeks. Material for sequencing was whole blood. This TCR was recovered from an adult who was a healthcare worker with PCR-confirmed SARS-CoV-2 infection or an uninfected control (not recorded which).

Here the CDR3 is given as CASTSGGTDTQYF. The nucleotide sequence is TGTGCCAGCACGTCCGGGGGCACAGATACGCAGTATTTT. The V and J segments used are TRBV7-9 and TRBJ2-3, and the D gene may be TRBD2, 5 bases matching. The cysteine opens and the phenylalanine closes a CDR3 of 13 amino acids. CDR3 DNA is the only sequence kept; it has 39 bases, read in frame from the first base. Taken from the germline V gene (reference sequence), the CDR1 and CDR2 loops are SEHNR and FQNEAQ. Relative to germline, V is 7 bases shorter and J is 1 base shorter, with 9 bases between their ends.